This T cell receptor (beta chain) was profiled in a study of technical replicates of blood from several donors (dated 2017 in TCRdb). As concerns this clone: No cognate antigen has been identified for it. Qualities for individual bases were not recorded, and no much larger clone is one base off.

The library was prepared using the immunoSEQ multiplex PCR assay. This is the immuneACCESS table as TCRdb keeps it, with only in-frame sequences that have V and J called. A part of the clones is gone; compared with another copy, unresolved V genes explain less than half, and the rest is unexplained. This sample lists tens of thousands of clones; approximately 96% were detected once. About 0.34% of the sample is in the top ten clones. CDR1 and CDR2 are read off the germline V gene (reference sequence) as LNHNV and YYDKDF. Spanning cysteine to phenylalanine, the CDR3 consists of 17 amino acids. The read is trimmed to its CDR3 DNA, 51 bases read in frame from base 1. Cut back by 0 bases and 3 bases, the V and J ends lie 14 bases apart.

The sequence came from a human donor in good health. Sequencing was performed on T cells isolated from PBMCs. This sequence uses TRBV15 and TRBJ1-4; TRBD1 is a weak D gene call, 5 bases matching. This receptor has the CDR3 CATSRDRIGAANEKLFF. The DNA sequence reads TGTGCCACCAGCAGAGATCGGATAGGGGCGGCTAATGAAAAACTGTTTTTT.